Below are 10 T cell receptor beta chains sequenced from a single sample in a study of Graves' ophthalmopathy and Graves' hyperthyroidism. RNA served as the template for amplifying TCR beta CDR3 regions. HTBI-primed first-round RT-PCR preceded second-round multiplex PCR. TCRdb reanalysed the multiplex PCR reads using MiXCR and keeps one entry per CDR3 protein. Of roughly 600,000 distinct CDR3 sequences in the sample, under 45% were seen once. The sample consisted of peripheral blood or thyroid tissue (not recorded which). The receptor source for this set is an adult man with Graves' hyperthyroidism.

This chain joins TRBV29-1 and TRBJ1-2, with 8 bases identical to TRBD1. This CDR3 contains 14 residues. The J segment lost 4 bases and the V segment lost 3 bases, leaving 7 bases of the junction unmatched. Germline V gene lookup returns CDR1 SQVTM and CDR2 ANQGSEA. The CDR3 DNA follows: TGCAGCGTTGACCCCGGGACAGGCATCTATGGCTACACCTTC. It specifies CSVDPGTGIYGYTF.

The genes are TRBV12-3 or TRBV12-4 and TRBJ2-7; D remains ambiguous. The germline V and J ends were trimmed by 4 bases and 0 bases, with 10 bases remaining between them. There are 14 residues in the CDR3. The CDR3 sequence is CASSSLEVSYEQYF. CDR3 bases: TGTGCCAGCAGTTCCTTGGAAGTCTCCTACGAGCAGTACTTC.

This clonotype has a count of ten or more. This rearrangement joins TRBV7-9 to TRBJ2-7; no clear D gene. Trimming took off 1 base at V and 2 bases at J, with 12 bases between the two ends. The germline gives CDR1 SEHNR, CDR2 FQNEAQ (reference sequence). The CDR3 extends over 15 amino acids. Here the CDR3 reads CASSLGVPVPYEQYF. As DNA, the CDR3 is TGTGCCAGCAGCTTAGGGGTACCAGTTCCCTACGAGCAGTACTTC. The full variable domain, its missing parts supplied by reference TRBV7-9 and TRBJ2-7, is DTGVSQNPRHKITKRGQNVTFRCDPISEHNRLYWYRQTLGQGPEFLTYFQNEAQLEKSRLLSDRFSAERPKGSFSTLEIQRTEQGDSAMYLCASSLGVPVPYEQYFGPGTRLTVT.

This clonotype has a handful of counts. Being one base from a much bigger clone, this may be a read error. The chain recombines TRBV7-8 with TRBJ1-3; D call uncertain. Per germline, CDR1 SGHVS and CDR2 FQNEAQ. The germline V and J ends were trimmed by 6 bases and 1 base, with 16 bases remaining between them. The CDR3 length is 16 residues. Written as DNA, the CDR3 is TGTGCCAGCAGTATGGGTAGCAGAGGTTCTGGAAACACCATATATTTT. As protein: CASSMGSRGSGNTIYF.

The rearrangement uses TRBV9 and TRBJ1-4; 7 nucleotides match TRBD1. There are 19 residues in the CDR3. V was pared by 4 bases and J by 0 bases, with 15 bases of the junction left unmatched. Per germline, CDR1 SGDLS and CDR2 YYNGEE. CDR3 in DNA: TGTGCCAGCAGCCAAAGAGGGTGGGGACAGATCTCAACTAATGAAAAACTGTTTTTT. Translating gives CASSQRGWGQISTNEKLFF.

At least ten counts were recorded for this clonotype. The rearrangement joins TRBV7-9 to TRBJ1-1; no clear D. V was clipped by 2 bases and J by 1 base, with 8 bases between them. This CDR3 comprises 14 residues. Germline lookup yields CDR1 SEHNR and CDR2 FQNEAQ (reference sequence). The CDR3: CASSLMQKNTEAFF. Here the CDR3 DNA reads TGTGCCAGCAGCTTAATGCAGAAGAACACTGAAGCTTTCTTT.

This clonotype appeared many times. The rearrangement uses TRBV6-5 and TRBJ2-2; 8 bases agree with TRBD1. The CDR3 extends over 14 amino acids. The germline V gene encodes CDR1 MNHEY and CDR2 SVGAGI. Trimming at V came to 5 bases and at J to 4 bases, leaving 3 bases not matched to a gene. Here the CDR3 reads CASSPGTGTGELFF. CDR3 nucleotides: TGTGCCAGCAGTCCCGGGACAGGCACCGGGGAGCTGTTTTTT.

This clonotype was recorded at least ten times. The genes are TRBV12-3 or TRBV12-4 and TRBJ1-1; D is perhaps TRBD1 (6 bases). This CDR3 region has 13 residues. V was pared by 3 bases and J by 3 bases, with 8 bases between. The DNA for the CDR3 is TGTGCCAGCAGTTTGTCAGGGGACACTGAAGCTTTCTTT. As protein: CASSLSGDTEAFF.

Comment on this clonotype: Germline and junction disagree at one end, which may indicate a read error. The rearrangement uses TRBV7-9 and TRBJ1-2, with TRBD1 matching 7 bases. In germline, CDR1 is SEHNR, CDR2 FQNEAQ (reference sequence). The CDR3 loop spans 13 amino acids. The CDR3 coding sequence is TGTGCCGGCAGCCGGGGACAGAACTATGGCTACACCTTC. Its protein product is CAGSRGQNYGYTF.

The chain recombines TRBV12-3 or TRBV12-4 with TRBJ2-2; perhaps TRBD2 as D (6 bases). This CDR3 has 15 residues. V lost 5 bases and J lost 6, with 16 bases in between. DNA for the CDR3: TGTGCCAGCAGTAGGATTCGGGGGTCCTCCGGGGAGCTGTTTTTT. Protein: CASSRIRGSSGELFF.